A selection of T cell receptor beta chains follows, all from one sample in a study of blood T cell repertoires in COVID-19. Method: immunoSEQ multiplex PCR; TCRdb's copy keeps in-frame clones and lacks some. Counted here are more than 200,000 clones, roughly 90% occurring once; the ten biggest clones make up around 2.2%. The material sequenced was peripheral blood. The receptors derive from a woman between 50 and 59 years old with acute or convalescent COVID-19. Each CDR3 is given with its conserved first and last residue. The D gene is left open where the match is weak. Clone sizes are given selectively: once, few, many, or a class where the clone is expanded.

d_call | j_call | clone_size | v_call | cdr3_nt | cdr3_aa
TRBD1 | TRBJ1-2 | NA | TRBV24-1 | TGTGCCACCAGTGATCAGGACAGGCGCCTAGGCTACACCTTC | CATSDQDRRLGYTF
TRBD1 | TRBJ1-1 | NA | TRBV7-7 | TGTGCCAGCAGAAGCATGGGGACAGGGGTTACTGAAGCTTTCTTT | CASRSMGTGVTEAFF
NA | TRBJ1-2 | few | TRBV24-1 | TGTGCCACCAGTGCGGGGTATGGCTACACCTTC | CATSAGYGYTF
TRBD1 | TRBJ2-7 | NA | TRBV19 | TGTGCCAGTAGTTCGACAGGGGACGGTGGCGAGCAGTACTTC | CASSSTGDGGEQYF
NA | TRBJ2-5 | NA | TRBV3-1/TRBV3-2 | TGTGCCAGTCGTTCCCTGTACCAAGAGACCCAGTACTTC | CASRSLYQETQYF
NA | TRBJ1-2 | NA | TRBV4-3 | TGCGCCAGCAGCCAAGTTCAGGGTAAGGGTAACTATGGCTACACCTTC | CASSQVQGKGNYGYTF
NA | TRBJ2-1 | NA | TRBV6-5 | TGTGCCAGCACTTCGAGTCCCTACAATGAGCAGTTCTTC | CASTSSPYNEQFF
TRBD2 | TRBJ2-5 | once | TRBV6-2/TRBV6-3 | TGTGCCAGCAGTTTTCCCAGACTAGCGGGGTCCCAAGAGACCCAGTACTTC | CASSFPRLAGSQETQYF
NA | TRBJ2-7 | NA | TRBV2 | TGTGCCAGCCATTCCCCGACAGGCCATTCCTACGAGCAGTACTTC | CASHSPTGHSYEQYF
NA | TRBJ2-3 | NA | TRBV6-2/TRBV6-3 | TGTGCCAGCGGCCTAGGAGGGCTCGTGGATACGCAGTATTTT | CASGLGGLVDTQYF
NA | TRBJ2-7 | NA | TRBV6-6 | TGTGCCAGCAGGGGTACCTCGGAGGGGAGGCCTCTCGAGCAGTACTTC | CASRGTSEGRPLEQYF
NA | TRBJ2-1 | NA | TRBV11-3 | TGTGCCAGCAGCTTAGGACTAGATAATGAGCAGTTCTTC | CASSLGLDNEQFF
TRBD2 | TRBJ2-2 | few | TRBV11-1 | TGTGCCAGCAGCGCCCGGGGGGGAATAACCGGGGAGCTGTTTTTT | CASSARGGITGELFF
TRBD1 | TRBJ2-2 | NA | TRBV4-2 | TGTGCCAGCAGCCAAGTCGGACAGGGTGGAGGGGAGCTGTTTTTT | CASSQVGQGGGELFF
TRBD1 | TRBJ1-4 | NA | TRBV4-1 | TGCGCCAGCAGCCAAGAAACAGGGGGAGGCGAAAAACTGTTTTTT | CASSQETGGGEKLFF
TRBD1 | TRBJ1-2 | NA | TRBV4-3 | TGCGCCAGCAGCCCATCTACAGGGGCTAACTATGGCTACACCTTC | CASSPSTGANYGYTF
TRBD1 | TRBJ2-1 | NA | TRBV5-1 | TGCGCCAGCAGCCCACGACAGGGGAGTACGTACAATGAGCAGTTCTTC | CASSPRQGSTYNEQFF
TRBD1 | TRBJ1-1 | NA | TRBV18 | TGTGCCAGCTCTCCAGGACAGGGGCGATGGGACACTGAAGCTTTCTTT | CASSPGQGRWDTEAFF
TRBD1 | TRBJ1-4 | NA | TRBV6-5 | TGTGCCAGCAGTTACGGGACAGGGATAGGGAATGAAAAACTGTTTTTT | CASSYGTGIGNEKLFF
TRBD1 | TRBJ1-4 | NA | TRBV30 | TGTGCCTGGAGCGGCGGACAGGGGCATGAAAAACTGTTTTTT | CAWSGGQGHEKLFF
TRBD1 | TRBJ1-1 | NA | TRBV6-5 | TGTGCCAGCAGTCATCCGGGACAGGGGAACACTGAAGCTTTCTTT | CASSHPGQGNTEAFF
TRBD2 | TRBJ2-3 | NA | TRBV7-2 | TGTGCCAGCAGCTTAGGGGGGGGAGCTAGCACAGATACGCAGTATTTT | CASSLGGGASTDTQYF
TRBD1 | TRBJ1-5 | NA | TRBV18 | TGTGCCAGCTCACCAGCCCAGGGGGCTAACCAGCCCCAGCATTTT | CASSPAQGANQPQHF
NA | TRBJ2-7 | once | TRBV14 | TGTGCCAGCAGCCAAAGGGTTTCTCAGGGCACGCGAGAGCAGTACTTC | CASSQRVSQGTREQYF
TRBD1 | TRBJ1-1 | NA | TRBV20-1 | TGCAGGGGACAGGGGGGCACTGAAGCTTTCTTT | CRGQGGTEAFF
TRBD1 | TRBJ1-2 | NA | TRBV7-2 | TGTGCCAGCAGCTTAGGACAGGGAACTAATGGCTACACCTTC | CASSLGQGTNGYTF
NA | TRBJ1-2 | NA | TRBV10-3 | TGTGCCATCGGTAGGGGACTAGATGGCTACACCTTC | CAIGRGLDGYTF
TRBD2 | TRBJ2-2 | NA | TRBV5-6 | TGTGCCAGCAGCACCCTCAGCGGGAGTGCCACCGGGGAGCTGTTTTTT | CASSTLSGSATGELFF
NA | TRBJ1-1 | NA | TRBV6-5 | TGTGCCAGCAGTTACTTTTTAACAGGGAATCAAGCTTTCTTT | CASSYFLTGNQAFF
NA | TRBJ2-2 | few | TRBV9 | TGTGCCAGCAGCGTGGAGACCGGGGAGCTGTTTTTT | CASSVETGELFF
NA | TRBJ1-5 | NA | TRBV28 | TGTGCCAGCAACCCCCCAGTCAGGATAGGCAATCAGCCCCAGCATTTT | CASNPPVRIGNQPQHF
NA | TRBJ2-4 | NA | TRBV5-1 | TGCGCCAGCAGCTTGGGACAGGACAAAAACATTCAGTACTTC | CASSLGQDKNIQYF
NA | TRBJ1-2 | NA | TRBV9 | TGTGCCAGCAGCTATGACAGAAACTATGGCTACACCTTC | CASSYDRNYGYTF
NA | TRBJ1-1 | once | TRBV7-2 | TGTGCCAGCAGCTTATTTCCGGGCACTGAAGCTTTCTTT | CASSLFPGTEAFF
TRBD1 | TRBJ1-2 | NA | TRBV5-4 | TGTGCCAGCAGCTTGGGATCAGGGGACAGCTATGGCTACACCTTC | CASSLGSGDSYGYTF
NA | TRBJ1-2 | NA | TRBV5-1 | TGCGCCAGCAGCTTGGGGGCGGGAGGCTACACCTTC | CASSLGAGGYTF
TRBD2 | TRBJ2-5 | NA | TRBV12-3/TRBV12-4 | TGTGCCAGCAGCTATAGCGGGGAAGAGACCCAGTACTTC | CASSYSGEETQYF
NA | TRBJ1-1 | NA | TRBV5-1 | TGCGCCAGCAGCCCCCAGGGAACCCCCGGAAAAGCTTTCTTT | CASSPQGTPGKAFF
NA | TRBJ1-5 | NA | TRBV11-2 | TGTGCCAGCAGCCCCAATAGCAATCAGCCCCAGCATTTT | CASSPNSNQPQHF
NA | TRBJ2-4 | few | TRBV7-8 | TGTGCCAGCAGCTCCGTTAGCGGAATAGCCAAAAACATTCAGTACTTC | CASSSVSGIAKNIQYF
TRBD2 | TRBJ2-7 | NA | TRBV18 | TGTGCCAGCTCACTTATTACTAGCGGGAAGGCCTACGAGCAGTACTTC | CASSLITSGKAYEQYF
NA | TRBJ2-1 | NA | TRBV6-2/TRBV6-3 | TGTGCCAGCAGCGATCTATTTGATGAGCAGTTCTTC | CASSDLFDEQFF
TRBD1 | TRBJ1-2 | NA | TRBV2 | TGTGCCAGCAGTTCCCGGGACAGCAGCTCTGGCTACACCTTC | CASSSRDSSSGYTF
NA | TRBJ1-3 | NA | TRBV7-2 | TGTGCCAGCAGCTTAGGAAAGGGGACCATATATTTT | CASSLGKGTIYF
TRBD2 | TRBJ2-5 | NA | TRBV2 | TGTGCCAGCTCCGATGCGGGGGGGCGGGAGACCCAGTACTTC | CASSDAGGRETQYF
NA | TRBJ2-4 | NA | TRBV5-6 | TGTGCCAGCAGCTTGAGGGGACTCAAAAACATTCAGTACTTC | CASSLRGLKNIQYF
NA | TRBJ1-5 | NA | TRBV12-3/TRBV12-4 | TGTGCCAGCAGTTCCCAGGGAAATCAGCCCCAGCATTTT | CASSSQGNQPQHF
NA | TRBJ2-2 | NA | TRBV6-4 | TGTGCCAGCAGTGACGGGCAGGGTCAAAGGTTTTTT | CASSDGQGQRFF